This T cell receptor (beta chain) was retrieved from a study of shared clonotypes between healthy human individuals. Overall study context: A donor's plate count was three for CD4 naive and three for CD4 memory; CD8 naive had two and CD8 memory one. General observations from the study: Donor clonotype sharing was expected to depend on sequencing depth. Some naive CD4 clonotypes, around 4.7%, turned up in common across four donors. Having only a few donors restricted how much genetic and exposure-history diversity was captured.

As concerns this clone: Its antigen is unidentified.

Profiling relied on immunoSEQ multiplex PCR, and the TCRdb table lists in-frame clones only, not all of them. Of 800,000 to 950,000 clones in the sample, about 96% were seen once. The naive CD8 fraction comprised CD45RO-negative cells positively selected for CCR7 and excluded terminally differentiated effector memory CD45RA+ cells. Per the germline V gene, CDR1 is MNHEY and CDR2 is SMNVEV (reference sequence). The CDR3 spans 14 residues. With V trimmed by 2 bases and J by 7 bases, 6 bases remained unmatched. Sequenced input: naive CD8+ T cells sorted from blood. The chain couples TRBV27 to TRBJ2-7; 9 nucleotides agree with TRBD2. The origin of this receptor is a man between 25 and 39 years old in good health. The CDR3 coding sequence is TGTGCCAGCAGTTTAGCGGGAGGGTCTAGGGAGCAGTACTTC. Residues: CASSLAGGSREQYF.